The entry below describes one TCR beta chain. The CDR3 loop spans 16 amino acids. V dropped 1 base and J dropped 6; count of bases not matched to a gene: 12. The germline V gene has CDR1 SGHAT and CDR2 FQNNGV. This sample is drawn from a study of blood T cell repertoires in COVID-19. Overall study context: The study drew acute and convalescent COVID-19 samples from the United States, Italy and Spain. PBMCs, B-cell-depleted T cells, or T cells provided the cDNA or gDNA that made up the material.

Authors' processing steps: Amplification from reference gene primers served as the basis for estimated nucleated cell counts. Data came from immunoSEQ multiplex PCR; TCRdb stores just in-frame clones and leaves some out. That table supplies the V and J calls and clone size; D and trimming were determined from the DNA. The data show more than 85,000 clones, more than 75% seen once. The J gene is TRBJ2-7, the V gene TRBV11-2; 7 bases map to TRBD1. The source material was peripheral blood. The TCR originated in a man between 60 and 75 years old with active or convalescent COVID-19. The CDR3 is CASSLAWGQTRREQYF. Here the CDR3 DNA reads TGTGCCAGCAGCTTAGCCTGGGGACAGACCCGGCGCGAGCAGTACTTC.